This T cell receptor (beta chain) was sequenced in a study of blood T cell repertoires in COVID-19. Sequenced by immunoSEQ multiplex PCR; TCRdb stores in-frame clones only, minus some. The table lists roughly 330,000 clones, approximately 87% of them singletons. Participant-reported clinical history was the basis for cohort assignment. This clone was counted between two and nine times. The source of this sequence is a woman in her 30s who had recovered from COVID-19. Specimen: PBMCs or T cells enriched from blood (not recorded which).

The CDR3 DNA sequence: TGTGCCAGCAGCCTTCGGACTGACTACACAGATACGCAGTATTTT. This gives the protein CASSLRTDYTDTQYF. The V gene is TRBV3-1 (or the pseudogene TRBV3-2), the J gene TRBJ2-3; perhaps TRBD2 as D (5 bases). Between the trimmed V and J ends, which lost 4 bases and 2 bases, there was a span of 13 bases. The CDR3 covers 15 residues. CDR1 is LGHDT, CDR2 YNNKEL, per germline (reference sequence).